This T cell receptor (beta chain) comes out of a study of blood T cell repertoires in COVID-19. As for the study in general: The United States, Italy and Spain were the sources of the acute and convalescent COVID-19 samples. PBMCs, B-cell-depleted T cells, or T cells were the source of the cDNA or gDNA that made up the material.

The CDR3 sequence is 16 residues long. With 3 bases clipped from V and 2 bases from J, the junction kept 9 bases outside the gene matches. Germline V gene data show CDR1 as MGHRA and CDR2 as YSYEKL. Original analysis: It was from reference gene primer amplification that nucleated cell counts were estimated. Method: immunoSEQ multiplex PCR; TCRdb's copy keeps in-frame clones and lacks some. V, J and clone size derive from that table, while D and trimming were established from the DNA sequence. The sample shows approximately 130,000 clones, about 86% of them seen only once. Sequencing was performed on peripheral blood. This clonotype was obtained from a woman aged 50 to 60 who had recovered from COVID-19. This chain connects TRBV4-1 to TRBJ1-1; 7 nucleotides line up with TRBD1. CDR3: CASSQHPGTVNTEAFF. CDR3 bases: TGCGCCAGCAGCCAGCATCCCGGGACAGTCAACACTGAAGCTTTCTTT.